What follows are 25 T cell receptor beta chains derived from one specimen sequenced in a study of blood T cell repertoires in COVID-19 (TCRdb year 2020). Receptor amplification or capture employed the immunoSEQ multiplex PCR assay. Entries here come from immuneACCESS through TCRdb and include only in-frame sequences with V and J called. Some clones fail to appear in such tables; in the studies checked, an unresolved V gene covers under half of the shortfall, and the cause of the remainder is unknown. The sample table lists approximately 56,000 clones, about 85% of them with a count of one. The top ten constitute roughly 13% of the sample. Specimen: peripheral blood. All receptors come from a woman older than 75 with acute or convalescent COVID-19.

This chain uses TRBV5-1 with TRBJ1-5; D is possibly TRBD1 (5 bases). CDR3 length: 15 residues. V dropped 0 bases and J dropped 7 bases, with 14 bases sitting between them. Germline loops: CDR1 SGHRS, CDR2 YFSETQ. The CDR3 coding sequence is TGCGCCAGCAGCTTGGCCGGGTCAGGGAACCAGCCCCAGCATTTT. Protein: CASSLAGSGNQPQHF. Together with reference TRBV5-1 and TRBJ1-5, the CDR3 gives the full variable domain: KAGVTQTPRYLIKTRGQQVTLSCSPISGHRSVSWYQQTPGQGLQFLFEYFSETQRNKGNFPGRFSGRQFSNSRSEMNVSTLELGDSALYLCASSLAGSGNQPQHFGDGTRLSIL.

The rearrangement links TRBV11-1 to TRBJ2-2; no firm D call. Germline V gene lookup returns CDR1 SGHAT and CDR2 FQDESV (reference sequence). The CDR3 length is 14 residues. Trimming stripped 1 base from V and 1 base from J, with 4 bases between. The CDR3 spells CASSLGQNTGELFF. For the CDR3, the DNA is TGTGCCAGCAGCTTAGGGCAGAACACCGGGGAGCTGTTTTTT.

V gene TRBV6-1 combines with J gene TRBJ2-1; no firm D call. The CDR3 contains 14 residues. In germline, CDR1 is MNHNS, CDR2 SASEGT. Trimming cost V 0 bases and J 8 bases, with 11 bases left between them. The CDR3 is CASSEAFLVDEQFF. The DNA of the CDR3 is TGTGCCAGCAGTGAAGCATTTTTAGTGGATGAGCAGTTCTTC.

In this sample, this clone turned up a few times. The genes are TRBV24-1 and TRBJ1-2; 9 nucleotides align to TRBD1. This CDR3 region has 14 residues. Germline lookup yields CDR1 KGHDR and CDR2 SFDVKD. Trimming took 3 bases from V and 8 from J; bases not matched to a gene: 6. CDR3 nucleotides: TGTGCCACCAGTGATGCCGACAGGGGGATCGGCTACACCTTC. Translating it yields CATSDADRGIGYTF.

DNA for the CDR3: TGTGCTAGTGGTTTGGCAGGGAACTATGGCTACACCTTC. Protein product: CASGLAGNYGYTF. The V and J genes are TRBV12-5 and TRBJ1-2; maybe TRBD1 (5 bases). V was shortened by 1 base and J by 2 bases, with 5 bases between the two germline ends. CDR1 and CDR2 from the germline V gene are LGHNT and FRNRAP. This CDR3 region has 13 residues.

The rearrangement links TRBV20-1 to TRBJ1-5; D is uncertain. The V end was cut by 3 bases, the J end by 7 bases, with 13 bases between. Germline V lookup: CDR1 DFQATT, CDR2 SNEGSKA (reference sequence). The CDR3 length is 13 residues. As DNA, the CDR3 is TGCAGTGCTAGTCCGATGGCGGGACAGCCCCAGCATTTT. It encodes CSASPMAGQPQHF.

CDR3 sequence (DNA): TGCAGCGTTGACACTACTAGGCACTTCTATGGCTACACCTTC. This codes for CSVDTTRHFYGYTF. The chain carries TRBV29-1 and TRBJ1-2; D is unresolved. Germline CDR1 and CDR2: SQVTM and ANQGSEA. This CDR3 comprises 14 residues. Between the trimmed V and J ends, which lost 3 bases and 4 bases, there was a span of 15 bases.

The chain joins TRBV6-1 to TRBJ1-2; D ambiguous. Between the trimmed V and J ends, which lost 3 bases and 4 bases, there was a span of 15 bases. This CDR3 has 15 amino acids. CDR1 is MNHNS, CDR2 SASEGT, per germline. The CDR3, as DNA: TGTGCCAGCAGTGACGGCCTCGTATCGGGCTATGGCTACACCTTC. Protein: CASSDGLVSGYGYTF.

This clone was observed a handful of times. This rearrangement joins TRBV7-2 to TRBJ1-4; 9 bases line up with TRBD1. In germline, CDR1 is SGHTA, CDR2 FQGNSA. V shed 1 base and J 8 bases; nucleotides not matched to a gene: 14. CDR3 size: 18 residues. CDR3 in amino acids: CASSLEGTGSWEHEKLFF. The DNA of the CDR3 is TGTGCCAGCAGCTTAGAGGGGACAGGGTCTTGGGAACACGAAAAACTGTTTTTT.

This rearrangement joins TRBV11-2 to TRBJ1-6; 7 positions match TRBD1. Germline loops: CDR1 SGHAT, CDR2 FQNNGV. CDR3 size: 15 residues. Trimming took 5 bases from V and 10 from J; bases not matched to a gene: 11. In nucleotides, the CDR3 is TGTGCCAGCAGCCAACAGGGGAAAGTTGGATCACCCCTCCACTTT. It is translated as CASSQQGKVGSPLHF. The full variable domain, with the rest looked up from reference TRBV11-2 and TRBJ1-6, is EAGVAQSPRYKIIEKRQSVAFWCNPISGHATLYWYQQILGQGPKLLIQFQNNGVVDDSQLPKDRFSAERLKGVDSTLKIQPAKLEDSAVYLCASSQQGKVGSPLHFGNGTRLTVT.

The rearrangement links TRBV7-3 to TRBJ2-2, with D perhaps matching TRBD2 (5 bases). The V gene lost 1 base and the J gene lost 4 bases, with 10 bases spanning the gap. Germline V gene sequence: CDR1 SGHTA, CDR2 FQGTGA. This CDR3 is built from 15 residues. In nucleotides, the CDR3 is TGTGCCAGCAGCTTAAACGCAGGACTCACCGGGGAGCTGTTTTTT. Protein: CASSLNAGLTGELFF.

There are a few counts of this clone. The V and J genes are TRBV29-1 and TRBJ2-7, with D tentatively TRBD2 (5 bases). The CDR3 extends over 15 amino acids. Trimming took 6 bases from V and 3 from J, leaving 21 bases between them. Germline V lookup: CDR1 SQVTM, CDR2 ANQGSEA. In DNA, the CDR3 is TGCAGCGTCGGAGACGGACTCCTCGGACTCTACGAGCAGTACTTC. This codes for CSVGDGLLGLYEQYF.

The chain combines TRBV15 with TRBJ2-5; 7 positions match TRBD1. This CDR3 is 15 amino acids long. V lost 0 bases, J lost 5 bases, and 6 bases stayed unmatched. Germline V gene lookup returns CDR1 LNHNV and CDR2 YYDKDF (reference sequence). CDR3 DNA sequence: TGTGCCACCAGCAGAGACAGGGACAGTAGTGAGACCCAGTACTTC. It yields the protein CATSRDRDSSETQYF. The full variable domain, completed using reference TRBV15 and TRBJ2-5, is DAMVIQNPRYQVTQFGKPVTLSCSQTLNHNVMYWYQQKSSQAPKLLFHYYDKDFNNEADTPDNFQSRRPNTSFCFLDIRSPGLGDTAMYLCATSRDRDSSETQYFGPGTRLLVL.

This chain connects TRBV5-1 to TRBJ1-1; D not certain. CDR1 and CDR2 (germline): SGHRS, YFSETQ. CDR3 length: 14 amino acids. Trimming pared 5 bases from V and 0 bases from J, leaving 11 bases between. The CDR3 DNA reads as TGCGCCAGCAGATTCGGGGAGATGAACACTGAAGCTTTCTTT. This codes for CASRFGEMNTEAFF.

This chain joins TRBV11-2 and TRBJ2-7, with 8 positions matching TRBD2. J was trimmed by 7 bases and V by 4 bases; bases with no gene match: 9. The germline V gene has CDR1 SGHAT and CDR2 FQNNGV. The CDR3 contains 14 residues. The DNA of the CDR3 is TGTGCCAGCAGCTCGACGCCGGGACTAGGTGAGCAGTACTTC. It yields the protein CASSSTPGLGEQYF.

This chain joins TRBV5-4 and TRBJ1-1, with D possibly matching TRBD1 (5 bases). The CDR3 covers 17 residues. V gave up 3 bases and J gave up 0 bases, with 18 bases separating them. CDR1 and CDR2 from the germline V gene are SGHNT and YYREEE (reference sequence). The CDR3 coding sequence is TGTGCCAGCAGCTCATCAGGGAATGGTCCCATGAACACTGAAGCTTTCTTT. Translated, it gives CASSSSGNGPMNTEAFF.

The J gene is TRBJ1-2, the V gene TRBV28; 7 bases line up with TRBD1. Germline V gene sequence: CDR1 MDHEN, CDR2 SYDVKM. The CDR3 totals 14 residues. The V gene end was trimmed by 3 bases and the J gene end by 5 bases; junction bases not matched to a gene: 6. The CDR3 bases are TGTGCCAGCAGTTTGGGGACAGAGATTTATGGCTACACCTTC. Encoded protein: CASSLGTEIYGYTF.

This clone is a singleton in its sample. J is TRBJ1-6 and V is TRBV6-5; D is ambiguous. The CDR3 has 13 amino acids. Trimming took off 2 bases at V and 8 bases at J, with 7 bases between the two ends. Germline V gene sequence: CDR1 MNHEY, CDR2 SVGAGI. Here the CDR3 DNA reads TGTGCCAGCAGTTACAGGGAGGATTCACCCCTCCACTTT. This gives the protein CASSYREDSPLHF.

The chain employs TRBV18 and TRBJ1-1; 9 bases align to TRBD1. Germline values: CDR1 KGHSH, CDR2 LQKENI. This CDR3 is built from 14 residues. V was clipped by 6 bases and J by 2 bases; unmatched bases: 4. Here the CDR3 reads CASSGTGKNTEAFF. The CDR3 DNA follows: TGTGCCAGCTCCGGGACAGGGAAAAACACTGAAGCTTTCTTT.

The chain is built from TRBV4-2 and TRBJ1-5; no reliable D call. Trimming left V 0 bases short and J 4 bases short, with 10 bases between. This CDR3 has 15 residues. Germline CDR1 LGHNA, CDR2 YNFKEQ. The CDR3 DNA reads TGTGCCAGCAGCCAAGAAGCGGGCCCTAATCAGCCCCAGCATTTT. The encoded protein is CASSQEAGPNQPQHF.

This chain joins TRBV11-3 and TRBJ1-2; the match to TRBD1 covers 7 bases. The CDR3 is 13 residues long. The germline V gene encodes CDR1 SGHNT and CDR2 YENEEA. The junction had 3 bases not matched to a gene; V was cut back by 1 base and J by 7 bases. Written as DNA, the CDR3 is TGTGCCAGCAGCTTAGGGGGACAGTTTGGCTACACCTTC. As protein: CASSLGGQFGYTF.

This clone was counted only a few times. This sequence joins TRBV7-9 and TRBJ1-1; D is undetermined. The V end was cut by 7 bases, the J end by 2 bases, with 8 bases between. CDR3 length: 12 amino acids. Looked up from germline, CDR1 is SEHNR and CDR2 is FQNEAQ (reference sequence). CDR3 sequence: CASTAGNTEAFF. CDR3 coding DNA: TGTGCCAGCACGGCAGGCAACACTGAAGCTTTCTTT.

CDR3 region: CAITREGGDYGYTF. The CDR3 DNA is TGTGCCATCACCCGGGAAGGGGGCGACTATGGCTACACCTTC. This chain links TRBV10-3 with TRBJ1-2, with 7 nucleotides matching TRBD1. This CDR3 is built from 14 residues. Germline CDR1 and CDR2: ENHRY and SYGVKD. The ends lost 7 bases at V and 3 bases at J; junction bases unmatched: 8.

The chain employs TRBV5-1 and TRBJ1-5; D possibly corresponds to TRBD1 (6 bases). Germline-derived CDR1 and CDR2 are SGHRS and YFSETQ. CDR3 length: 14 residues. V lost 4 bases to trimming and J lost 3 bases, with 11 bases between them. The DNA for the CDR3 is TGCGCCAGCAGCCATGGGGGCATCAATCAGCCCCAGCATTTT. Its translation is CASSHGGINQPQHF.

The rearrangement links TRBV7-6 to TRBJ2-7, with 9 bases lining up with TRBD2. The CDR3 has 15 amino acids. Germline V gene lookup returns CDR1 SGHVS and CDR2 FNYEAQ. V lost 5 bases, J lost 3 bases, and 8 bases stayed unmatched. CDR3 sequence: CASSPPAGGGYEQYF. The CDR3 coding sequence is TGTGCCAGCAGCCCCCCAGCGGGGGGCGGCTACGAGCAGTACTTC.